The 13 T cell receptor beta chains reported below all come from one sample, sequenced in a study of T cell clonotyping in hematopoietic cell transplantation. The repertoire was sequenced with immunoSEQ multiplex PCR; TCRdb's copy has only in-frame clones and lacks some. The table has tens of thousands of clones, roughly 95% seen once; the top ten hold under 2%. Documented time point: recipient sample about 28 days before transplant, after cytoreduction. The sample here was peripheral blood mononuclear cells, taken before stem cell transplant. Every receptor here comes from a woman in her 50s with acute myeloid leukemia. Some clones in this sample may be carry-over from other donors' samples.

This chain's CDR3 is CASSLGTDGYEQYF. In DNA, the CDR3 is TGTGCCAGCAGCTTGGGGACAGACGGATACGAGCAGTACTTC. The chain links TRBV5-4 to TRBJ2-7; tentative D call: TRBD1 (6 bases). CDR1 and CDR2 (germline): SGHNT, YYREEE (reference sequence). The CDR3 length is 14 residues. Trimming left V 0 bases short and J 4 bases short, with 11 bases between.

The chain recombines TRBV19 with TRBJ2-4, with 10 positions matching TRBD2. CDR1 LNHDA and CDR2 SQIVND come from the germline V gene (reference sequence). This CDR3 has 15 amino acids. The V and J ends lost 4 bases and 6 bases, in that order; junction bases with no gene match: 6. CDR3 residues: CASSTLAGGRNIQYF. CDR3 coding DNA: TGTGCCAGTAGTACGTTAGCGGGAGGCCGAAACATTCAGTACTTC.

This clone has a single count. As DNA, the CDR3 is TGTGCCTGGAGTGTACTCCTGGATTATGGCTACACCTTC. This encodes CAWSVLLDYGYTF. The V call is TRBV30, the J call TRBJ1-2, with D unresolved. Trimming shortened V by 0 bases and J by 5 bases, and 10 bases separated the two germline ends. The CDR3 runs to 13 residues. Germline CDR1 is GTSNPN and CDR2 is SVGIG (reference sequence).

The CDR3: CASSTLNGPRDTQYF. The CDR3 nucleotides read TGTGCCAGCAGTACCTTGAACGGACCTCGGGATACGCAGTATTTT. The chain couples TRBV6-5 to TRBJ2-3; no clear D. Between the trimmed V and J ends, which lost 5 bases and 6 bases, there was a span of 18 bases. The CDR3 has 15 residues. Germline CDR1 is MNHEY and CDR2 is SVGAGI.

This chain connects TRBV27 to TRBJ2-3; D is possibly TRBD1 (5 bases). Deletions cut 4 bases from V and 3 bases from J, with 17 bases between. CDR3 length: 16 amino acids. Looked up from germline, CDR1 is MNHEY and CDR2 is SMNVEV (reference sequence). CDR3 sequence reads: CASSSDSWGFTDTQYF. In DNA, the CDR3 is TGTGCCAGCAGTTCAGACAGTTGGGGCTTTACAGATACGCAGTATTTT.

The chain combines TRBV15 with TRBJ2-7; 11 bases are a match to TRBD1. Trimming cost V 2 bases and J 9 bases; bases outside gene matches: 9. CDR1 and CDR2 from the germline V gene are LNHNV and YYDKDF (reference sequence). The CDR3 is 15 amino acids. The DNA of the CDR3 is TGTGCCACCAGCAGAAAATCCGGGACAGGGGGGGCGCAGTACTTC. It yields the protein CATSRKSGTGGAQYF.

The gene calls are TRBV7-6 and TRBJ2-5; tentatively, D is TRBD2 (6 bases). This CDR3 region has 14 residues. Trimming removed 5 bases at V and 1 base at J, with 11 bases between. Germline V gene sequence: CDR1 SGHVS, CDR2 FNYEAQ. The CDR3 here is CASSRGTTQETQYF. In DNA, the CDR3 is TGTGCCAGCAGCCGCGGGACCACCCAAGAGACCCAGTACTTC.

This sequence joins TRBV19 and TRBJ2-7, with a tentative D call TRBD2 (6 bases). Looked up from germline, CDR1 is LNHDA and CDR2 is SQIVND (reference sequence). The CDR3 loop spans 14 amino acids. The germline V and J ends were trimmed by 6 bases and 4 bases, with 16 bases remaining between them. The CDR3 region has the DNA TGTGCCAGTAGCCGGGGCGGAGGGGCTTACGAGCAGTACTTC. Amino acids: CASSRGGGAYEQYF.

This chain joins TRBV10-3 and TRBJ2-7; possibly TRBD1 for D (5 bases). V lost 5 bases and J lost 7, with 18 bases in between. The CDR3 spans 14 residues. The germline CDR1 and CDR2 sequences are ENHRY and SYGVKD. The CDR3 spells CAISTSTGAGEQYF. CDR3 coding DNA: TGTGCCATCAGTACCTCGACTGGGGCTGGAGAGCAGTACTTC.

The chain uses TRBV7-8 and TRBJ2-2, with D perhaps assigned TRBD1 or TRBD2 (5 bases each). CDR3 size: 17 residues. CDR1 and CDR2 from the germline V gene are SGHVS and FQNEAQ. V lost 5 bases and J 4 bases, leaving 20 bases between the germline ends. CDR3: CASSIPYGTEGTGELFF. CDR3 DNA: TGTGCCAGCAGCATACCATATGGGACCGAGGGCACCGGGGAGCTGTTTTTT. The complete variable domain, with remaining parts taken from reference TRBV7-8 and TRBJ2-2, reads GAGVSQSPRYKVAKRGQDVALRCDPISGHVSLFWYQQALGQGPEFLTYFQNEAQLDKSGLPSDRFFAERPEGSVSTLKIQRTQQEDSAVYLCASSIPYGTEGTGELFFGEGSRLTVL.

CDR3 in DNA: TGTGCCAGCAGCTTAGAGCGGGACGGGTACAATGAGCAGTTCTTC. It specifies CASSLERDGYNEQFF. The rearrangement joins TRBV11-2 to TRBJ2-1; D might be TRBD2 (6 bases). V was cut by 0 bases and J by 4 bases, with 10 bases left in between. CDR1 is SGHAT, CDR2 FQNNGV, per germline. The length of the CDR3 is 15 residues. Supplemented by reference TRBV11-2 and TRBJ2-1, the full variable domain reads EAGVAQSPRYKIIEKRQSVAFWCNPISGHATLYWYQQILGQGPKLLIQFQNNGVVDDSQLPKDRFSAERLKGVDSTLKIQPAKLEDSAVYLCASSLERDGYNEQFFGPGTRLTVL.

This clone was seen only once. This chain joins TRBV30 and TRBJ1-1, with 8 bases identical to TRBD1. This CDR3 contains 12 residues. Germline lookup yields CDR1 GTSNPN and CDR2 SVGIG (reference sequence). V gave up 5 bases and J gave up 4 bases; unmatched junction bases: 3. As DNA, the CDR3 is TGTGCCTGGGGGACAGGTGGCACTGAAGCTTTCTTT. It specifies CAWGTGGTEAFF.

This chain links TRBV28 with TRBJ2-5; no firm D call. This CDR3 has 13 amino acids. The V gene's germline CDR1 is MDHEN and CDR2 SYDVKM. V was cut by 2 bases and J by 5 bases, with 9 bases left in between. CDR3 DNA sequence: TGTGCCAGCAGTTTAAGTAGCACGGAGACCCAGTACTTC. It encodes CASSLSSTETQYF.